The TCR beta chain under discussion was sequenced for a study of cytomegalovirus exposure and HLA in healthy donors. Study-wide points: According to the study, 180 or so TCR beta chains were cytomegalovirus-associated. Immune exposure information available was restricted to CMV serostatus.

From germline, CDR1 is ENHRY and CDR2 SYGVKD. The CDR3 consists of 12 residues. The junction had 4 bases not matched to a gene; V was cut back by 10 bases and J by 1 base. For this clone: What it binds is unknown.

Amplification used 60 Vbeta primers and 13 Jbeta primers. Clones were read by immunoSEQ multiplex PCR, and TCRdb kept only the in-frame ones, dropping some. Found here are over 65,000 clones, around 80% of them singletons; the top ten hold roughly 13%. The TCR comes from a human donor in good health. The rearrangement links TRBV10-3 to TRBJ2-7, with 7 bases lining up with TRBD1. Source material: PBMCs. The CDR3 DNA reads TGTGCCACGACAGGGTCTTCCTACGAGCAGTACTTC. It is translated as CATTGSSYEQYF.